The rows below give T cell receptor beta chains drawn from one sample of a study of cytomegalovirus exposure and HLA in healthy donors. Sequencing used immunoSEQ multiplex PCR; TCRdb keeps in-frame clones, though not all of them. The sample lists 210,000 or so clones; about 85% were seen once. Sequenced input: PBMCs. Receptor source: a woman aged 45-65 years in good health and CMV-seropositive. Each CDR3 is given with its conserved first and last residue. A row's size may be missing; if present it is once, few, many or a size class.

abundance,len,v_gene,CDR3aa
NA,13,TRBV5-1,CASSAGINNEQFF
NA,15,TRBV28,CASSSRGGRGNTIYF
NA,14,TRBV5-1,CASRPDRAPYEQYF
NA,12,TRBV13,CASSSYPNEQFF
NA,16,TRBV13,CASSLVTGNNNSPLHF
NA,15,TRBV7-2,CASSRQADLSAEQYF
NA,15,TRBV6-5,CASSPQTGGLYEQYF
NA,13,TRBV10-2,CASRTGGGSPLHF
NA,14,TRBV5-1,CASSLVGDNSPLHF
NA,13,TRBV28,CASSFGLGYGYTF
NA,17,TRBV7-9,CASSFSSNPSRTYEQYF
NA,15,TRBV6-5,CASSYSGQVVGEQYF
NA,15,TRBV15,CATSRGWAGRYEQYF
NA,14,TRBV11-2,CASSLRQGAGEQYF
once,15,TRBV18,CASSPSRPMNTEAFF
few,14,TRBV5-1,CASSSNSMNTEAFF
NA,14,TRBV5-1,CASIITPGASEAFF
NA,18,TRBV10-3,CAIASGLAGGSSYNEQFF
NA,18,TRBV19,CASSERTGGSATNEKLFF
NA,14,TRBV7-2,CASSDRARVLQAFF
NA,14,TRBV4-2,CASSQEGTQETQYF
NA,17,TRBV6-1,CASSEGGQGLVLYGYTF
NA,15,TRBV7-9,CASSPRTGKNTEAFF
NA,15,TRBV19,CASSQGHGPTYEQYF
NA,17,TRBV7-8,CASSLGDRGQGNYGYTF
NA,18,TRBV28,CAHNSPGTGTSGANVLTF